These 19 T cell receptor beta chains share one sample of origin, sequenced in a study of blood T cell repertoires in COVID-19. Profiling relied on immunoSEQ multiplex PCR, and the TCRdb table lists in-frame clones only, not all of them. The sample shows fewer than 200,000 clones, around 92% of them seen only once. The sequencing input was peripheral blood. The receptors here all came from a man aged 25-45 years with COVID-19, enrolled during active disease.

The chain has TRBV2 and TRBJ2-6, with D hard to call. V shed 8 bases and J shed 2 bases, with 7 bases lying between them. The length of the CDR3 is 13 residues. Germline loops: CDR1 SNHLY, CDR2 FYNNEI. The CDR3 spells CASGPTGANVLTF. In DNA, the CDR3 is TGTGCCAGCGGCCCAACTGGGGCCAACGTCCTGACTTTC.

The chain couples TRBV4-1 to TRBJ2-7, with a tentative D call TRBD1 (6 bases). The CDR3 runs 15 residues. Germline V lookup: CDR1 MGHRA, CDR2 YSYEKL. V lost 1 base to trimming and J lost 1 base, with 11 bases between them. CDR3 loop: CASSQGWQGSYEQYF. CDR3 DNA sequence: TGCGCCAGCAGCCAAGGGTGGCAGGGGTCCTACGAGCAGTACTTC.

The chain employs TRBV5-1 and TRBJ2-2, with 9 bases that match TRBD1. The junction had 3 bases not matched to a gene; V was cut back by 2 bases and J by 4 bases. Germline V gene sequence: CDR1 SGHRS, CDR2 YFSETQ. The CDR3 sequence is 15 residues long. CDR3 region: CASSFGQGSTGELFF. The CDR3 DNA sequence: TGCGCCAGCAGCTTTGGACAGGGGTCCACCGGGGAGCTGTTTTTT. Supplemented by reference TRBV5-1 and TRBJ2-2, the full variable domain reads KAGVTQTPRYLIKTRGQQVTLSCSPISGHRSVSWYQQTPGQGLQFLFEYFSETQRNKGNFPGRFSGRQFSNSRSEMNVSTLELGDSALYLCASSFGQGSTGELFFGEGSRLTVL.

This clone was seen only a few times. The chain has TRBV4-1 and TRBJ1-1, with 7 bases matching TRBD1. Germline V gives CDR1 MGHRA, CDR2 YSYEKL. Unmatched junction bases numbered 9, after V lost 0 bases and J lost 11 bases. The length of the CDR3 is 14 residues. This CDR3 reads CASSQDSGRGTAFF. CDR3 sequence (DNA): TGCGCCAGCAGCCAAGATAGCGGCAGGGGGACGGCTTTCTTT.

The chain is built from TRBV3-1 (or the pseudogene TRBV3-2) and TRBJ1-1; 7 bases align to TRBD1. This CDR3 has 14 residues. Germline V gene data show CDR1 as LGHDT and CDR2 as YNNKEL (reference sequence). V was pared by 6 bases and J by 3 bases, with 7 bases of the junction left unmatched. In DNA, the CDR3 is TGTGCCAGCAGTCTCAGGGGGGAGTACACTGAAGCTTTCTTT. Its translation: CASSLRGEYTEAFF.

The chain combines TRBV27 with TRBJ2-1, with 10 bases lining up with TRBD2. Germline V gene lookup returns CDR1 MNHEY and CDR2 SMNVEV (reference sequence). Trimming removed 7 bases from V and 7 bases from J; junction bases left unmatched: 4. This CDR3 contains 13 residues. CDR3 sequence reads: CASKLAGLNEQFF. CDR3 DNA: TGTGCCAGCAAACTAGCGGGATTGAATGAGCAGTTCTTC.

The gene calls are TRBV27 and TRBJ2-7, with D tentatively TRBD2 (7 bases). The germline V and J ends were trimmed by 2 bases and 3 bases, with 14 bases remaining between them. Germline loops: CDR1 MNHEY, CDR2 SMNVEV (reference sequence). This CDR3 is built from 15 residues. This CDR3 is CASSLGGAIGYEQYF. In DNA, the CDR3 is TGTGCCAGCAGTTTAGGGGGGGCAATAGGCTACGAGCAGTACTTC.

The V and J genes are TRBV10-3 and TRBJ1-3, with 9 bases matching TRBD1. The CDR3 extends over 15 amino acids. V was clipped by 6 bases and J by 1 base; unmatched bases: 4. The germline V gene encodes CDR1 ENHRY and CDR2 SYGVKD. CDR3 coding DNA: TGTGCCATCAGCACGGGACAGGGTTCTGGAAACACCATATATTTT. Translated, it gives CAISTGQGSGNTIYF.

The rearrangement uses TRBV15 and TRBJ1-5; 8 bases are a match to TRBD1. CDR3 length: 15 amino acids. J was trimmed by 7 bases and V by 5 bases; bases with no gene match: 10. Germline CDR1 is LNHNV and CDR2 is YYDKDF (reference sequence). The CDR3 spells CATSGSGTGIQPQHF. CDR3 bases: TGTGCCACCAGCGGATCCGGGACAGGAATACAGCCCCAGCATTTT.

The chain combines TRBV11-2 with TRBJ1-4; D gene ambiguous. The CDR3 sequence is 15 residues long. CDR1 is SGHAT and CDR2 is FQNNGV in the germline V gene. Trimming left V 5 bases short and J 8 bases short, with 18 bases between. The CDR3 DNA is TGTGCCAGCAGCCCCCGGGTCGGAGGGATCGAAAAACTGTTTTTT. Encoded protein: CASSPRVGGIEKLFF.

This chain uses TRBV29-1 with TRBJ1-2; 12 nucleotides match TRBD1. The CDR3 contains 14 residues. Germline CDR1 reads SQVTM; CDR2 reads ANQGSEA. V lost 8 bases and J lost 8; bases outside the gene matches: 12. For the CDR3, the DNA is TGCAGCCATTCTAGGGGGACAGGGGGCTCCGGCTACACCTTC. Its translation is CSHSRGTGGSGYTF.

This sequence joins TRBV7-9 and TRBJ2-7; D call uncertain. Looked up from germline, CDR1 is SEHNR and CDR2 is FQNEAQ (reference sequence). V lost 0 bases, J lost 1 base, and 10 bases lay in between. The length of the CDR3 is 15 residues. The CDR3 DNA follows: TGTGCCAGCAGCTTAGCGAACTCCCCTTCCTACGAGCAGTACTTC. It encodes CASSLANSPSYEQYF.

The chain carries TRBV2 and TRBJ2-1, with 13 bases that match TRBD2. This CDR3 spans 15 amino acids. Germline CDR1 is SNHLY and CDR2 is FYNNEI. With 5 bases clipped from V and 5 bases from J, the junction kept 3 bases outside the gene matches. CDR3 sequence: CASSTGTSGNNEQFF. The CDR3 DNA follows: TGTGCCAGCAGTACCGGGACTAGCGGGAACAATGAGCAGTTCTTC.

The DNA of the CDR3 is TGTGCCAGCAGCCCCCGGAGTTGTCGGCAGACCTACGAGCAGTACTTC. Translated, it gives CASSPRSCRQTYEQYF. The rearrangement joins TRBV7-4 to TRBJ2-7, with D unresolved. The CDR3 is 16 residues long. The germline V and J ends were trimmed by 5 bases and 2 bases, with 19 bases remaining between them. Germline V CDR1 and CDR2: SGHVT, SQSDAQ.

The rearrangement links TRBV28 to TRBJ1-5, with 12 bases aligning to TRBD1. The germline V gene has CDR1 MDHEN and CDR2 SYDVKM. V lost 6 bases to trimming and J lost 6 bases; unmatched junction nucleotides: 6. This CDR3 contains 15 residues. For the CDR3, the DNA is TGTGCCAGCAGAAGCCGGGACAGGGGGCTTCAGCCCCAGCATTTT. Residues: CASRSRDRGLQPQHF.

V and J are TRBV19 and TRBJ2-3; D ambiguous. Germline assignment: CDR1 LNHDA and CDR2 SQIVND (reference sequence). V was pared by 5 bases and J by 2 bases, with 14 bases between. The CDR3 covers 15 residues. Here the CDR3 reads CASSLWFLPTDTQYF. CDR3 sequence (DNA): TGTGCCAGTAGTTTGTGGTTCCTACCCACAGATACGCAGTATTTT.

The chain's CDR3 is CASSQSQGSTDTQYF. The CDR3 coding sequence is TGCGCCAGCAGTCAATCCCAGGGGAGCACAGATACGCAGTATTTT. V and J are TRBV23-1 and TRBJ2-3; maybe TRBD1 (6 bases). TRBV23-1 is an open reading frame, and its role is uncertain. V was trimmed by 0 bases and J by 0 bases, leaving 7 bases between them. The CDR3 covers 15 residues.

This sequence joins TRBV28 and TRBJ1-3, with a possible D match to TRBD1 (5 bases). Germline CDR1 MDHEN, CDR2 SYDVKM. Trimming removed 8 bases at V and 8 bases at J, with 16 bases between. The CDR3 consists of 13 residues. The DNA of the CDR3 is TGTGCCAGCTTTGACAGTGTAAGGGACACCATATATTTT. Translating gives CASFDSVRDTIYF.

The chain has TRBV7-2 and TRBJ1-5; D is unresolved. Trimming took 5 bases from V and 1 from J, leaving 9 bases between them. Germline loops: CDR1 SGHTA, CDR2 FQGNSA. This CDR3 comprises 14 residues. CDR3: CASSNFLSNQPQHF. In DNA, the CDR3 is TGTGCCAGCAGCAATTTTTTAAGCAATCAGCCCCAGCATTTT.